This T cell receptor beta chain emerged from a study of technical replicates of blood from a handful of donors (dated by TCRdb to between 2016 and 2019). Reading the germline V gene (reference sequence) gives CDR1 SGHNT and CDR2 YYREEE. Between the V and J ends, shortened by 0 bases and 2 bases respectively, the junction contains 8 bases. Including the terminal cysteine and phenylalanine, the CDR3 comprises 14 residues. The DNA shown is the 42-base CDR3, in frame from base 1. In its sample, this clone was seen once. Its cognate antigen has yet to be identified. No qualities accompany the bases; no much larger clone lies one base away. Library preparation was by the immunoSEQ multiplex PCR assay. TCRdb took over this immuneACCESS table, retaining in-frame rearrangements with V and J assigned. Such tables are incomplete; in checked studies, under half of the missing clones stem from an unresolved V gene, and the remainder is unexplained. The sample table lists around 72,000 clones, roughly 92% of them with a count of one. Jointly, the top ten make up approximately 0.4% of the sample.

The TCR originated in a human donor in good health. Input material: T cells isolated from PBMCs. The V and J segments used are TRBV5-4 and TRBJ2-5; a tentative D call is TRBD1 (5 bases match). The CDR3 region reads CASSLGGGQETQYF. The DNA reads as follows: TGTGCCAGCAGCTTGGGGGGCGGTCAAGAGACCCAGTACTTC.